A few counts support the clone carrying this TCR beta chain. The CDR3 is made up of 14 amino acids. V trimming: 8 bases; J trimming: 6 bases; junction bases outside the gene matches: 9. The sample belongs to a study of blood T cells in healthy people across ages. The second PCR ran about 6 to 11 cycles with a sample-barcoded 5' primer and J-beta primers. TCRdb processed the 5' RACE reads anew with MiXCR; each CDR3 protein has one entry. The data show 550,000 to 600,000 distinct CDR3 sequences, about 45% seen once. Per sample, at least 6 micrograms of total RNA were extracted. The sequence was collected from a man at least 80 years old in good health. The chain joins TRBV12-3 or TRBV12-4 to TRBJ2-1, with 8 nucleotides matching TRBD1. Sequencing was carried out using blood. In DNA form, the CDR3 reads TGTGCCAGCTCGACAGGGGTTATGGTCAATGAGCAGTTCTTC. Translating it yields CASSTGVMVNEQFF.